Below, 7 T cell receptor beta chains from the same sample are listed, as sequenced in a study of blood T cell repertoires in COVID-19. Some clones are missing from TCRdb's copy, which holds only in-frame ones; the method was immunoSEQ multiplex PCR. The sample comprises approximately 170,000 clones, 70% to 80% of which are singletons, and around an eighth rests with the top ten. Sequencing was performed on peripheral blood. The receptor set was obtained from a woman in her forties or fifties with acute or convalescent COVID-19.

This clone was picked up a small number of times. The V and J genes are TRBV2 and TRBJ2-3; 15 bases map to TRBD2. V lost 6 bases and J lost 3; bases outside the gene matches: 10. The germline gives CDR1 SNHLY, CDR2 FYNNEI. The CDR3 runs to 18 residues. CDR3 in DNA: TGTGCCAGCAGCAGCGGGACTAGCGGGGGGATAGTTACAGATACGCAGTATTTT. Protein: CASSSGTSGGIVTDTQYF.

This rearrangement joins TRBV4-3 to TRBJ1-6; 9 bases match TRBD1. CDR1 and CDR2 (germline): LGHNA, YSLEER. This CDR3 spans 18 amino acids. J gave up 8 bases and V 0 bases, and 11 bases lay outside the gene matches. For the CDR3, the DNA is TGCGCCAGCAGCCAAGAACTGGCGGGACAGGGCTTCCATTCACCCCTCCACTTT. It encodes CASSQELAGQGFHSPLHF.

CDR3 nucleotides: TGTGCCAGCAGTTACAAGGGGATCTACGAGCAGTACTTC. This codes for CASSYKGIYEQYF. This chain connects TRBV6-2 or TRBV6-3 to TRBJ2-7, with a weak D call TRBD1 (5 bases). Per the germline V gene, CDR1 is MNHEY and CDR2 is SVGEGT. V was trimmed by 2 bases and J by 3 bases, leaving 8 bases between them. This CDR3 comprises 13 residues.

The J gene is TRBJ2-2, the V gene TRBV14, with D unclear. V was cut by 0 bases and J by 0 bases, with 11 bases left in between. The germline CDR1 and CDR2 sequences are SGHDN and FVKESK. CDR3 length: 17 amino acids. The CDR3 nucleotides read TGTGCCAGCAGCCAAGATCTTGTTGGAGCGAACACCGGGGAGCTGTTTTTT. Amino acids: CASSQDLVGANTGELFF. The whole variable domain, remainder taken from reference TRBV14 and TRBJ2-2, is EAGVTQFPSHSVIEKGQTVTLRCDPISGHDNLYWYRRVMGKEIKFLLHFVKESKQDESGMPNNRFLAERTGGTYSTLKVQPAELEDSGVYFCASSQDLVGANTGELFFGEGSRLTVL.

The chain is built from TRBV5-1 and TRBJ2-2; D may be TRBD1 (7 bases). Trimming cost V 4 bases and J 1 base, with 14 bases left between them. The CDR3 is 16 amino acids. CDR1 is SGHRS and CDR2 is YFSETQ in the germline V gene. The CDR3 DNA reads TGCGCCAGCAGCCCTGCAGGGGGGCAGAACACCGGGGAGCTGTTTTTT. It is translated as CASSPAGGQNTGELFF.

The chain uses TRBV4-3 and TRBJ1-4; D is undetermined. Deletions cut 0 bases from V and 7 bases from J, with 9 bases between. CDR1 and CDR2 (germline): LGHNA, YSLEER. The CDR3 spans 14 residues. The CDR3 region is CASSQDPRSEKLFF. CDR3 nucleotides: TGCGCCAGCAGCCAAGACCCTAGGAGTGAAAAACTGTTTTTT.

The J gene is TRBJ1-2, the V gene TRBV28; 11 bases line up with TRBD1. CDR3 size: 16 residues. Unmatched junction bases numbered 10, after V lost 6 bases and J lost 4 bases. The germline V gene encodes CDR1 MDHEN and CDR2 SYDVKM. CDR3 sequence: CASRYSWTGGAYGYTF. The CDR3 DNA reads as TGTGCCAGCAGATATTCCTGGACAGGGGGCGCCTATGGCTACACCTTC.